These T cell receptor beta chains were read from a single sample in a study of blood T cell repertoires in COVID-19. Profiled with immunoSEQ multiplex PCR; TCRdb holds only in-frame clones, not every one. The table records fewer than 300,000 clones, 80% to 85% of them present only once. The sequencing input was peripheral blood. These receptors were collected from a person aged 70 to 85 with COVID-19, enrolled during active disease. The CDR3 runs from the conserved cysteine through the conserved F or W. D genes are given only for firm matches. The size field is filled for only some rows; it gives once, few, many or a size class.

length: 15; size: -; D: TRBD1; V: TRBV10-1; J: TRBJ2-7; DNA: TGCGCCAGCAACCCGGACAGGGGGTTTTCCTACGAGCAGTACTTC; CDR3: CASNPDRGFSYEQYF
length: 13; size: -; D: TRBD2; V: TRBV5-4; J: TRBJ2-1; DNA: TGTGCCAGCAGCTTCATGACTAGCACTGAGCAGTTCTTC; CDR3: CASSFMTSTEQFF
length: 15; size: -; D: TRBD1; V: TRBV2; J: TRBJ1-2; DNA: TGTGCCAGCAATAGGGACAGGCCAAGAGACTATGGCTACACCTTC; CDR3: CASNRDRPRDYGYTF
length: 14; size: -; D: -; V: TRBV7-2; J: TRBJ1-2; DNA: TGTGCCAGCAGGACAGGAAAAGACTTTTATGGCTACACCTTC; CDR3: CASRTGKDFYGYTF
length: 15; size: once; D: TRBD1; V: TRBV7-8; J: TRBJ1-2; DNA: TGTGCCAGCAGCTTAATCGGACAGGGCTCTTATGGCTACACCTTC; CDR3: CASSLIGQGSYGYTF
length: 14; size: few; D: -; V: TRBV11-2; J: TRBJ1-2; DNA: TGTGCCAGCAGCTTAGCCCCAGGGCTCTATGGCTACACCTTC; CDR3: CASSLAPGLYGYTF
length: 13; size: -; D: -; V: TRBV28; J: TRBJ2-7; DNA: TGTGCCAGCAAACAGGGTAATCGCTACGAGCAGTACTTC; CDR3: CASKQGNRYEQYF
length: 13; size: few; D: TRBD1; V: TRBV12-3/TRBV12-4; J: TRBJ1-2; DNA: TGTGCCAGCAGGGGGACAGGGCCACGGGGCTACACCTTC; CDR3: CASRGTGPRGYTF
length: 14; size: -; D: -; V: TRBV28; J: TRBJ1-1; DNA: TGTGCCAGCAGTTCATTTCAGCGCAACACTGAAGCTTTCTTT; CDR3: CASSSFQRNTEAFF
length: 15; size: -; D: -; V: TRBV6-5; J: TRBJ1-5; DNA: TGTGCCAGCAGCAGTCTCGCCGGAGGCAATCAGCCCCAGCATTTT; CDR3: CASSSLAGGNQPQHF
length: 15; size: few; D: -; V: TRBV19; J: TRBJ2-5; DNA: TGTGCCAGTAGGATTAGCGGAGTGGGGCAAGAGACCCAGTACTTC; CDR3: CASRISGVGQETQYF
length: 13; size: -; D: -; V: TRBV4-3; J: TRBJ1-5; DNA: TGCGCCAGCAGCCAAGGTTTAAATCAGCCCCAGCATTTT; CDR3: CASSQGLNQPQHF
length: 15; size: -; D: -; V: TRBV5-1; J: TRBJ2-2; DNA: TGCGCCAGCAGCTTGGATCAGGTCCGGACCGGGGAGCTGTTTTTT; CDR3: CASSLDQVRTGELFF
length: 15; size: -; D: -; V: TRBV5-5; J: TRBJ1-6; DNA: TGTGCCAGCAGCCCGACGACGGGTATAGGCTCACCCCTCCACTTT; CDR3: CASSPTTGIGSPLHF
length: 14; size: -; D: -; V: TRBV10-2; J: TRBJ1-6; DNA: TGCGCCAGCAGTGAGAACGACTGGAATTCACCCCTCCACTTT; CDR3: CASSENDWNSPLHF
length: 12; size: few; D: -; V: TRBV20-1; J: TRBJ1-2; DNA: TGCAGTGCTGGTGTTAACGGGGGTGGCTACACCTTC; CDR3: CSAGVNGGGYTF
length: 11; size: -; D: -; V: TRBV18; J: TRBJ2-7; DNA: TGTGCCAGCTCACCAGACAACGAGCAGTACTTC; CDR3: CASSPDNEQYF
length: 14; size: -; D: TRBD1; V: TRBV7-2; J: TRBJ1-1; DNA: TGTGCCAGCAGCTTGAGACGGTCAGGGGGCTGGGCTTTCTTT; CDR3: CASSLRRSGGWAFF
length: 16; size: -; D: -; V: TRBV7-8; J: TRBJ1-2; DNA: TGTGCCAGCAGCAAAATGCCAAGGACAGAAAACTATGGCTACACCTTC; CDR3: CASSKMPRTENYGYTF
length: 13; size: -; D: -; V: TRBV5-5; J: TRBJ1-1; DNA: TGTGCCAGCAGCTTAACGGTGAACACTGAAGCTTTCTTT; CDR3: CASSLTVNTEAFF
length: 12; size: -; D: TRBD1; V: TRBV19; J: TRBJ2-5; DNA: TGTGCCATCGGGACAGGAGGGGAGACCCAGTACTTC; CDR3: CAIGTGGETQYF
length: 11; size: -; D: -; V: TRBV19; J: TRBJ2-7; DNA: TGTGCCAGTAGTATAGCGGACGAGCAGTACTTC; CDR3: CASSIADEQYF
length: 17; size: once; D: TRBD2; V: TRBV3-1/TRBV3-2; J: TRBJ2-7; DNA: TGTGCCAGCAGCCAAGATGATGCTAGCGGGACCAACTACGAGCAGTACTTC; CDR3: CASSQDDASGTNYEQYF
length: 17; size: -; D: -; V: TRBV21-1; J: TRBJ1-4; DNA: TGTGCCAGCAGCAAAGCCCCTACAGGGGTGGGAGAAGAAAAACTGTTTTTT; CDR3: CASSKAPTGVGEEKLFF
length: 17; size: few; D: -; V: TRBV6-1; J: TRBJ1-6; DNA: TGTGCCAGCAGTGTTGGGTTGCGGTACAGGGTTAATTCACCCCTCCACTTT; CDR3: CASSVGLRYRVNSPLHF
length: 15; size: once; D: TRBD1; V: TRBV14; J: TRBJ2-3; DNA: TGTGCCAGCAGCCAATACAGGGGGTGGACAGATACGCAGTATTTT; CDR3: CASSQYRGWTDTQYF
length: 11; size: -; D: -; V: TRBV6-5; J: TRBJ2-7; DNA: TGTGGGGCAGGGGAATTGAGCGAGCAGTACTTC; CDR3: CGAGELSEQYF
length: 15; size: -; D: TRBD1; V: TRBV19; J: TRBJ1-5; DNA: TGTGCCAGTAGGACAGGGGATTATAGCAATCAGCCCCAGCATTTT; CDR3: CASRTGDYSNQPQHF
length: 19; size: -; D: -; V: TRBV9; J: TRBJ2-3; DNA: TGTGCCAGCAGCGATTCGATCCACGATGCGGGGCTAGCGCAGGATACGCAGTATTTT; CDR3: CASSDSIHDAGLAQDTQYF
length: 16; size: few; D: -; V: TRBV14; J: TRBJ2-5; DNA: TGTGCCAGCAGCCAAGATTGGGGGGATGAGCAAGAGACCCAGTACTTC; CDR3: CASSQDWGDEQETQYF
length: 14; size: -; D: TRBD1; V: TRBV19; J: TRBJ1-1; DNA: TGTGCCAGTAGTACCACCGGGACAGAGACTGAAGCTTTCTTT; CDR3: CASSTTGTETEAFF
length: 18; size: -; D: TRBD1; V: TRBV2; J: TRBJ1-4; DNA: TGTGCCAGCAGCAAAGACAGGGGGCTAGGAGGGACTAATGAAAAACTGTTTTTT; CDR3: CASSKDRGLGGTNEKLFF
length: 15; size: -; D: -; V: TRBV28; J: TRBJ1-4; DNA: TGTGCCAGCAGTCATGCATGGGGACTAAATGAAAAACTGTTTTTT; CDR3: CASSHAWGLNEKLFF
length: 13; size: -; D: -; V: TRBV11-3; J: TRBJ2-5; DNA: TGTGCCAGCAGCTTAGGGGCTAAAGAGACCCAGTACTTC; CDR3: CASSLGAKETQYF
length: 16; size: -; D: -; V: TRBV3-1/TRBV3-2; J: TRBJ1-1; DNA: TGTGCCAGCAGCCATCGCGCGGGCCCCTATGGGACTGAAGCTTTCTTT; CDR3: CASSHRAGPYGTEAFF
length: 16; size: -; D: TRBD2; V: TRBV5-5; J: TRBJ2-2; DNA: TGTGCCAGCAGCTCCCTAGCGGCCATCAACACCGGGGAGCTGTTTTTT; CDR3: CASSSLAAINTGELFF
length: 17; size: -; D: TRBD1; V: TRBV28; J: TRBJ1-2; DNA: TGTGCCAGCAGTTTAGGAATCCCCAGACAGGGGAGGTATGGCTACACCTTC; CDR3: CASSLGIPRQGRYGYTF
length: 18; size: -; D: TRBD1; V: TRBV5-1; J: TRBJ2-1; DNA: TGCGCCAGCAGCTTGGCTGATACAGGGGTTAAGCCCTACAATGAGCAGTTCTTC; CDR3: CASSLADTGVKPYNEQFF
length: 13; size: -; D: -; V: TRBV11-3; J: TRBJ2-2; DNA: TGTGCCAGCAGCTTAGTCGACACCGGGGAGCTGTTTTTT; CDR3: CASSLVDTGELFF
length: 16; size: -; D: -; V: TRBV9; J: TRBJ1-6; DNA: TGTGCCAGCAGCGTTTTAGCAGAAAACTATAATTCACCCCTCCACTTT; CDR3: CASSVLAENYNSPLHF
length: 14; size: -; D: TRBD2; V: TRBV5-1; J: TRBJ2-5; DNA: TGCGCCAGCTGCTTGGTCGGGGGGCAAGAGACCCAGTACTTC; CDR3: CASCLVGGQETQYF
length: 13; size: once; D: TRBD1; V: TRBV30; J: TRBJ1-2; DNA: TGTGCCTGGGGGACAGGGTCCATTCAGGGCTACACCTTC; CDR3: CAWGTGSIQGYTF
length: 15; size: -; D: TRBD2; V: TRBV3-1/TRBV3-2; J: TRBJ2-3; DNA: TGTGCCAGCAGCCCGCAGCGGGGGGGGGATGATACGCAGTATTTT; CDR3: CASSPQRGGDDTQYF
length: 15; size: few; D: -; V: TRBV4-1; J: TRBJ2-1; DNA: TGCGCCAGCAGCCAAGTCGGAGTCCCCTACAATGAGCAGTTCTTC; CDR3: CASSQVGVPYNEQFF
length: 17; size: -; D: -; V: TRBV5-6; J: TRBJ2-6; DNA: TGTGCCAGCACCATCCGGGACATTGGCTCTGGGGCCAACGTCCTGACTTTC; CDR3: CASTIRDIGSGANVLTF
length: 15; size: -; D: -; V: TRBV5-6; J: TRBJ1-4; DNA: TGTGCCAGCAGCTTGTCGGGGAGGACTAATGAAAAACTGTTTTTT; CDR3: CASSLSGRTNEKLFF
length: 15; size: -; D: TRBD1; V: TRBV6-5; J: TRBJ2-7; DNA: TGTGCCAGCACTAAGGACAGGGGAGTGTACTACGAGCAGTACTTC; CDR3: CASTKDRGVYYEQYF
length: 13; size: few; D: -; V: TRBV5-1; J: TRBJ1-1; DNA: TGCGCCAGCAGCTTTGAGACAAACACTGAAGCTTTCTTT; CDR3: CASSFETNTEAFF
length: 13; size: -; D: -; V: TRBV12-3/TRBV12-4; J: TRBJ1-2; DNA: TGTGCCAGCAGAAGCGGGGGCCACTATGGCTACACCTTC; CDR3: CASRSGGHYGYTF
length: 14; size: once; D: TRBD1; V: TRBV11-2; J: TRBJ1-3; DNA: TGTGCCAGCAGCATGGGACAGTCTGGAAACACCATATATTTT; CDR3: CASSMGQSGNTIYF
length: 12; size: -; D: -; V: TRBV6-1; J: TRBJ1-3; DNA: TGTGCCAGCAACCTACAGGGAAACACCATATATTTT; CDR3: CASNLQGNTIYF
length: 13; size: -; D: -; V: TRBV12-3/TRBV12-4; J: TRBJ1-2; DNA: TGTGCCAGCAGTGTGAGAGTTAACTATGGCTACACCTTC; CDR3: CASSVRVNYGYTF
length: 14; size: once; D: -; V: TRBV27; J: TRBJ1-2; DNA: TGTGCCAGCAGCAAACAGGGAAAGGCTTACGGCTACACCTTC; CDR3: CASSKQGKAYGYTF
length: 15; size: -; D: -; V: TRBV7-8; J: TRBJ1-4; DNA: TGTGCCAGCAGCTTAGCGGGGGGGAGGGAGGAAAAACTGTTTTTT; CDR3: CASSLAGGREEKLFF